A selection of T cell receptor beta chains follows, all from one sample in a study of blood T cell repertoires in COVID-19. This table comes from immunoSEQ multiplex PCR, and its TCRdb copy is limited to in-frame clones, with some not included. The sample yields about 44,000 clones, around 84% seen once. The sequenced sample consisted of peripheral blood. Receptors originate from a human donor in a cohort sampled during active COVID-19. CDR3s include the opening cysteine and the closing phenylalanine or tryptophan. Not all rows give a size; the values are once, few, many and, for expanded clones, a class.

v_gene,abundance,CDR3aa
TRBV2,.,CATGVGLDTQYF
TRBV7-9,.,CASSLQTGSGTDTQYF
TRBV6-5,.,CASSYDRGRLETQYF
TRBV7-2,once,CASSSPRDRGTDTQYF
TRBV5-4,.,CASSLGSGGSYNEQFF
TRBV5-1,.,CASSENTGGETQYF
TRBV19,few,CASSIGRGAPLETQYF
TRBV6-5,.,CASRRGNEKLFF
TRBV2,.,CASSEAGGASAFGNEQFF
TRBV14,.,CASSQVGGGADTQYF
TRBV7-3,.,CASSSQGNTEAFF
TRBV29-1,.,CSVSAGTEAFF
TRBV7-6,many,CASSSPGVGSYGYTF
TRBV6-5,.,CASSYSSTNEKLFF
TRBV18,.,CASSPNRDSNYGYTF
TRBV5-4,.,CASSLSLNTEAFF
TRBV19,.,CASSIMGKGQLNQPQHF
TRBV11-2,few,CASSLVSSYNSPLHF
TRBV11-2,.,CASRHNRGPDIQYF
TRBV5-1,.,CASSSGQGGAEETQYF
TRBV5-1,once,CASSLSLQSYNEQFF
TRBV10-3,.,CAISENDSGNTEAFF
TRBV2,.,CASSATSGGAGTQYF
TRBV21-1,.,CASTGQGCGYGYTF
TRBV13,.,CASSLGTGHQPQHF
TRBV4-1,.,CASSQVSYNEQFF
TRBV5-8,.,CASSLETTGGTEAFF
TRBV11-2,.,CASSSLGGWAEAFF
TRBV3-1/TRBV3-2,.,CASSNPLTGATNSPLHF
TRBV5-1,.,CASSLITGGASPLHF
TRBV28,.,CASSLDLGTGHTGELFF
TRBV6-5,.,CASGQTGRNTGELFF
TRBV19,few,CASSKDQGAGDTQYF
TRBV5-1,.,CASTRGTGGDTGELFF
TRBV6-2/TRBV6-3,.,CASSPDRDLSPLHF
TRBV3-1/TRBV3-2,.,CASTRGAKGEKLFF
TRBV10-2,.,CASSPAMGQNYGYTF
TRBV12-5,.,CASGLISETQYF
TRBV19,.,CASSNGQGGYEQYF
TRBV5-1,many,CASSQDPGEGEKLFF